Here is one T cell receptor beta chain with its context. CDR1 is MNHNY and CDR2 is SVGAGI in the germline V gene (reference sequence). J gave up 6 bases and V 2 bases, and 9 bases lay outside the gene matches. This CDR3 region has 16 residues. The sample originates from a study of blood T cell repertoires in COVID-19. Across the whole study: T cells, B-cell-depleted T cells, or PBMCs supplied cDNA or gDNA.

Profiled with immunoSEQ multiplex PCR; TCRdb holds only in-frame clones, not every one. The sample has 65,000 to 95,000 clones, 75% to 90% seen once. The rearrangement uses TRBV6-6 and TRBJ1-1, with 10 bases lining up with TRBD1. This sequence was found in a man between 65 and 85 years old with active or convalescent COVID-19. Specimen: peripheral blood. The CDR3 region has the DNA TGTGCCAGCAGTTACGGGACAGGGGCCCCCAGCCCTGAAGCTTTCTTT. It is translated as CASSYGTGAPSPEAFF.